The 32 T cell receptor beta chains below all came from one sample that was sequenced in a study of blood T cell repertoires in COVID-19. Assay: immunoSEQ multiplex PCR; the TCRdb copy retains only in-frame clones and omits some. The sample holds some 150,000 clones; roughly 77% are singletons and the top ten take 4% to 5%. Sequencing input: peripheral blood. Every receptor here comes from a woman in her 70s with COVID-19, enrolled during active disease.

V is TRBV5-1 and J is TRBJ1-5, with 7 bases matching TRBD1. In germline, CDR1 is SGHRS, CDR2 YFSETQ. The CDR3 runs 12 residues. Losses at the gene ends were 8 bases for V and 3 bases for J; bases not matched to a gene: 2. CDR3 sequence: CARDRVNQPQHF. For the CDR3, the DNA is TGCGCCAGAGACAGGGTCAATCAGCCCCAGCATTTT.

The chain combines TRBV7-6 with TRBJ1-6, with D possibly TRBD1 on 5 matching bases. Germline V lookup: CDR1 SGHVS, CDR2 FNYEAQ. The V end was cut by 4 bases, the J end by 7 bases, with 23 bases between. This CDR3 comprises 18 residues. This CDR3 reads CASSSSLGGGAGNSPLHF. The CDR3 DNA is TGTGCCAGCAGCTCTTCCTTGGGGGGAGGGGCGGGGAATTCACCCCTCCACTTT.

The CDR3 region has the DNA TGTGCCAGCAGCCCCGCGACTAGCGGGGGTACAGATACGCAGTATTTT. This sequence encodes CASSPATSGGTDTQYF. The rearrangement uses TRBV4-2 and TRBJ2-3, with 12 bases lining up with TRBD2. Per the germline V gene, CDR1 is LGHNA and CDR2 is YNFKEQ. V gave up 4 bases and J gave up 3 bases; unmatched junction bases: 5. The CDR3 is 16 amino acids.

The genes are TRBV30 and TRBJ1-5, with 7 bases identical to TRBD1. The V gene's germline CDR1 is GTSNPN and CDR2 SVGIG (reference sequence). Trimming removed 1 base from V and 6 bases from J; junction bases left unmatched: 6. The CDR3 runs 14 residues. The CDR3 nucleotides read TGTGCCTGGAGTGACAGGGGCGACGCTCAGCCCCAGCATTTT. It specifies CAWSDRGDAQPQHF.

This clone was recorded a few times. The rearrangement uses TRBV19 and TRBJ1-5; possible D gene TRBD1, 5 bases. Germline assignment: CDR1 LNHDA and CDR2 SQIVND (reference sequence). This CDR3 is 14 amino acids long. V was pared by 6 bases and J by 4 bases, with 13 bases between. The CDR3 nucleotides are TGTGCCAGTAGGATCGGGGGGTTGAATCAGCCCCAGCATTTT. This sequence encodes CASRIGGLNQPQHF. Based on the CDR3 plus reference TRBV19 and TRBJ1-5, the full variable domain is DGGITQSPKYLFRKEGQNVTLSCEQNLNHDAMYWYRQDPGQGLRLIYYSQIVNDFQKGDIAEGYSVSREKKESFPLTVTSAQKNPTAFYLCASRIGGLNQPQHFGDGTRLSIL.

The chain is built from TRBV27 and TRBJ1-6; unclear D gene. Trimming took off 5 bases at V and 7 bases at J, with 21 bases between the two ends. The CDR3 contains 17 residues. Germline CDR1 MNHEY, CDR2 SMNVEV (reference sequence). Written as DNA, the CDR3 is TGTGCCAGCAGTCCCCGGACGGTGGGAGGGCTCAATTCACCCCTCCACTTT. Translating gives CASSPRTVGGLNSPLHF.

The gene calls are TRBV5-5 and TRBJ2-5; TRBD1 might be the D (6 bases). Germline CDR1 and CDR2: SGHKS and YYEKEE (reference sequence). The CDR3 covers 15 residues. V was pared by 6 bases and J by 7 bases, with 22 bases between. CDR3 region: CASNRVGAERGTQYF. Written as DNA, the CDR3 is TGTGCCAGCAACAGGGTGGGGGCCGAGAGGGGGACCCAGTACTTC.

This chain connects TRBV29-1 to TRBJ1-1; TRBD1 matches at 11 bases. This CDR3 comprises 14 residues. With V trimmed by 6 bases and J by 11 bases, 14 bases remained unmatched. Germline assignment: CDR1 SQVTM and CDR2 ANQGSEA. The CDR3 DNA reads TGCAGCGTCGATTCCGTGGGACAGGGGGTTACTGCTTTCTTT. It encodes CSVDSVGQGVTAFF.

The rearrangement links TRBV28 to TRBJ2-7, with D tentatively TRBD2 (7 bases). CDR1 and CDR2 (germline): MDHEN, SYDVKM. CDR3 length: 14 residues. V lost 8 bases and J 0 bases, leaving 14 bases between the germline ends. The CDR3 here is CASPAGATSYEQYF. The CDR3 nucleotides are TGTGCCAGCCCCGCGGGGGCCACCTCCTACGAGCAGTACTTC.

The chain has TRBV5-1 and TRBJ1-1; 7 nucleotides align to TRBD1. V lost 4 bases, J lost 0 bases, and 3 bases stayed unmatched. CDR3 length: 14 amino acids. Germline V gene data show CDR1 as SGHRS and CDR2 as YFSETQ. The CDR3 region is CASSEQGMNTEAFF. CDR3 sequence (DNA): TGCGCCAGCAGCGAACAGGGGATGAACACTGAAGCTTTCTTT.

This chain links TRBV20-1 with TRBJ2-7; 13 bases are shared with TRBD2. Germline V gene sequence: CDR1 DFQATT, CDR2 SNEGSKA (reference sequence). Germline trimming cut 3 bases from V and 0 bases from J; bases unmatched to any gene: 2. CDR3 length: 15 amino acids. The CDR3: CSASRLAGGSYEQYF. The DNA for the CDR3 is TGCAGTGCTAGTCGACTAGCGGGGGGCTCCTACGAGCAGTACTTC.

This clone was found once. Other DNA variants within this sample encode the same CDR3. V usage is TRBV5-4 and J usage is TRBJ1-2, with D possibly matching TRBD1 (6 bases). Germline CDR1 and CDR2: SGHNT and YYREEE (reference sequence). The CDR3 runs to 13 residues. V dropped 4 bases and J dropped 2 bases, with 9 bases sitting between them. CDR3 in DNA: TGTGCCAGCAGCCCGACAGGAAACTATGGCTACACCTTC. It translates to CASSPTGNYGYTF. Combining the CDR3 with reference TRBV5-4 and TRBJ1-2 gives the whole variable domain ETGVTQSPTHLIKTRGQQVTLRCSSQSGHNTVSWYQQALGQGPQFIFQYYREEENGRGNFPPRFSGLQFPNYSSELNVNALELDDSALYLCASSPTGNYGYTFGSGTRLTVV.

This clone came up once. The chain is built from TRBV7-9 and TRBJ1-2; TRBD1 agrees at 10 bases. The CDR3 covers 15 residues. CDR1 and CDR2 from the germline V gene are SEHNR and FQNEAQ (reference sequence). Trimming cost V 1 base and J 4 bases; bases outside gene matches: 3. In DNA, the CDR3 is TGTGCCAGCAGCTTAGGACAGGGGGCTATCTATGGCTACACCTTC. The encoded protein is CASSLGQGAIYGYTF.

This clone showed up just a few times. The rearrangement links TRBV30 to TRBJ2-7, with D possibly TRBD2 on 5 matching bases. In germline, CDR1 is GTSNPN, CDR2 SVGIG (reference sequence). Trimming stripped 0 bases from V and 6 bases from J, with 15 bases between. The CDR3 has 14 residues. This CDR3 is CAWSVDGRWGEQYF. The CDR3 DNA reads TGTGCCTGGAGTGTTGATGGGAGATGGGGCGAGCAGTACTTC.

As for this clone: At one end, the junction sequence differs from germline, possibly due to a read error. This chain uses TRBV5-4 with TRBJ1-2; weak D call: TRBD1 (6 bases). The V gene's germline CDR1 is SGHNT and CDR2 YYREEE (reference sequence). This CDR3 is built from 15 residues. The CDR3 DNA follows: TGTGCCAGCAGCCGGGGGGGGGCTCGTGACTACGGCTACACCTTC. The encoded protein is CASSRGGARDYGYTF.

The chain is built from TRBV11-2 and TRBJ1-1; D possibly corresponds to TRBD1 (6 bases). CDR3 length: 14 residues. Germline V gene sequence: CDR1 SGHAT, CDR2 FQNNGV. The V end lost 5 bases, the J end lost 1 base, and 11 bases lay between the germline ends. In nucleotides, the CDR3 is TGTGCCAGCAGCCTCCAGACAGGGAACACTGAAGCTTTCTTT. Protein: CASSLQTGNTEAFF.

This rearrangement joins TRBV6-6 to TRBJ1-6; 7 bases fit TRBD1. The germline V gene has CDR1 MNHNY and CDR2 SVGAGI (reference sequence). CDR3 size: 14 residues. V lost 5 bases, J lost 5 bases, and 3 bases stayed unmatched. The CDR3 DNA follows: TGTGCCAGCAGTGTACAGGGGAATAATTCACCCCTCCACTTT. Translation gives CASSVQGNNSPLHF.

The chain carries TRBV28 and TRBJ2-7; D unresolved. Trimming cost V 2 bases and J 4 bases, with 3 bases left between them. The germline V gene encodes CDR1 MDHEN and CDR2 SYDVKM. The CDR3 is 11 amino acids. The CDR3 DNA reads TGTGCCAGCAGTTTACTATACGAGCAGTACTTC. Its translation: CASSLLYEQYF.

The V call is TRBV6-5, the J call TRBJ1-6; TRBD1 might be the D (5 bases). This CDR3 contains 16 residues. Trimming removed 0 bases at V and 7 bases at J, with 13 bases between. Germline CDR1 reads MNHEY; CDR2 reads SVGAGI. As DNA, the CDR3 is TGTGCCAGCAGTTACTCGATGGGGCGGGGAAATTCACCCCTCCACTTT. It translates to CASSYSMGRGNSPLHF.

The CDR3 DNA sequence: TGTGCCAGCAGTAAACAGACCCCGGGACAGATAGATGAGGGAAAACTGTTTTTT. It is translated as CASSKQTPGQIDEGKLFF. The V and J genes are TRBV6-4 and TRBJ1-4; the match to TRBD1 covers 7 bases. Per germline, CDR1 MRHNA and CDR2 SNTAGT. The CDR3 runs to 18 residues. V shed 5 bases, J shed 10 bases, and the junction held 22 bases outside the gene matches.

The J gene is TRBJ2-7, the V gene TRBV11-2; 7 nucleotides line up with TRBD1. The CDR3 length is 14 residues. The ends lost 6 bases at V and 0 bases at J; junction bases unmatched: 5. From germline, CDR1 is SGHAT and CDR2 FQNNGV. In DNA, the CDR3 is TGTGCCAGCAGGCCCCAGGGGGTCTCCTACGAGCAGTACTTC. Its translation: CASRPQGVSYEQYF.

The chain joins TRBV18 to TRBJ2-7, with 8 nucleotides matching TRBD1. Trimming cost V 6 bases and J 6 bases; bases outside gene matches: 7. The CDR3 is 13 amino acids. Germline lookup yields CDR1 KGHSH and CDR2 LQKENI. CDR3 in amino acids: CASSPGQVAEQYF. The CDR3 coding sequence is TGTGCCAGCTCCCCGGGACAGGTAGCCGAGCAGTACTTC. The entire variable domain, with the rest obtained from reference TRBV18 and TRBJ2-7, is as follows: NAGVMQNPRHLVRRRGQEARLRCSPMKGHSHVYWYRQLPEEGLKFMVYLQKENIIDESGMPKERFSAEFPKEGPSILRIQQVVRGDSAAYFCASSPGQVAEQYFGPGTRLTVT.

The chain recombines TRBV29-1 with TRBJ1-5, with D perhaps matching TRBD1 (5 bases). Trimming removed 3 bases at V and 11 bases at J, with 11 bases between. The CDR3 length is 11 residues. CDR1 and CDR2 (germline): SQVTM, ANQGSEA. In DNA form, the CDR3 reads TGCAGCGTTGATATGGGGGGGGCCCAGCATTTT. Translation: CSVDMGGAQHF. Full variable domain (outside the CDR3, taken from reference TRBV29-1 and TRBJ1-5): SAVISQKPSRDICQRGTSLTIQCQVDSQVTMMFWYRQQPGQSLTLIATANQGSEATYESGFVIDKFPISRPNLTFSTLTVSNMSPEDSSIYLCSVDMGGAQHFGDGTRLSIL.

The V call is TRBV2, the J call TRBJ2-7, with TRBD1 matching over 12 bases. J lost 5 bases, V lost 4 bases, and 6 bases had no gene match. Germline-derived CDR1 and CDR2 are SNHLY and FYNNEI. This CDR3 comprises 15 residues. Written as DNA, the CDR3 is TGTGCCAGCAGTGTAGAAGGGACAGGGGGCCACGAGCAGTACTTC. Residues: CASSVEGTGGHEQYF.

V and J are TRBV30 and TRBJ1-5, with D tentatively TRBD1 (6 bases). The CDR3 contains 15 residues. Germline assignment: CDR1 GTSNPN and CDR2 SVGIG (reference sequence). V dropped 2 bases and J dropped 5 bases, with 16 bases sitting between them. The DNA for the CDR3 is TGTGCCTGGAGTCCACTGGACAGACCCGATCAGCCCCAGCATTTT. This codes for CAWSPLDRPDQPQHF.

This chain uses TRBV9 with TRBJ1-6, with 7 bases aligning to TRBD1. Germline trimming cut 4 bases from V and 6 bases from J; bases unmatched to any gene: 7. CDR1 and CDR2 (germline): SGDLS, YYNGEE. The CDR3 is 15 amino acids. The CDR3 here is CASSPSQGLNSPLHF. The CDR3, as DNA: TGTGCCAGCAGCCCATCACAGGGGCTTAATTCACCCCTCCACTTT.

The chain uses TRBV7-9 and TRBJ2-3; 10 bases line up with TRBD2. Per the germline V gene, CDR1 is SEHNR and CDR2 is FQNEAQ (reference sequence). V trimming: 5 bases; J trimming: 4 bases; junction bases outside the gene matches: 6. The CDR3 runs to 15 residues. CDR3 in DNA: TGTGCCAGCAGCGATAGCGGGGGGCCCTCAGATACGCAGTATTTT. It yields the protein CASSDSGGPSDTQYF. Variable domain in full (rest from reference TRBV7-9 and TRBJ2-3): DTGVSQNPRHKITKRGQNVTFRCDPISEHNRLYWYRQTLGQGPEFLTYFQNEAQLEKSRLLSDRFSAERPKGSFSTLEIQRTEQGDSAMYLCASSDSGGPSDTQYFGPGTRLTVL.

The V and J genes are TRBV6-5 and TRBJ2-5; 10 nucleotides align to TRBD1. The CDR3 sequence is 14 residues long. Germline V gene sequence: CDR1 MNHEY, CDR2 SVGAGI. V lost 6 bases to trimming and J lost 4 bases; unmatched junction nucleotides: 5. This CDR3 reads CASSRGQGVETQYF. The CDR3 DNA is TGTGCCAGCAGCCGAGGACAGGGGGTAGAGACCCAGTACTTC.

The rearrangement joins TRBV25-1 to TRBJ1-2; a possible D gene is TRBD1 (5 bases). The CDR3 length is 15 residues. The germline V gene has CDR1 MGHDK and CDR2 SYGVNS. The V end was cut by 3 bases, the J end by 3 bases, with 14 bases between. DNA for the CDR3: TGTGCCAGCAGTGACCAGTCAGTAGGGGACTATGGCTACACCTTC. Translated: CASSDQSVGDYGYTF.

This clone was seen once. The chain links TRBV7-2 to TRBJ2-1; D not resolved. V lost 1 base to trimming and J lost 0 bases, with 16 bases between them. The CDR3 extends over 18 amino acids. CDR1 and CDR2 (germline): SGHTA, FQGNSA. The CDR3, as DNA: TGTGCCAGCAGCTTAGTATCAGCAGGTATACTCTCCTACAATGAGCAGTTCTTC. Amino acid sequence: CASSLVSAGILSYNEQFF.

This chain joins TRBV7-8 and TRBJ2-7; a weak D match, TRBD1 (6 bases). V was trimmed by 6 bases and J by 3 bases, leaving 21 bases between them. CDR3 size: 16 residues. The germline gives CDR1 SGHVS, CDR2 FQNEAQ. CDR3 region: CASRQEQGIGHYEQYF. DNA of the CDR3: TGTGCCAGCAGGCAGGAACAGGGAATAGGGCACTACGAGCAGTACTTC.

The chain couples TRBV5-4 to TRBJ2-1; no reliable D call. V was trimmed by 2 bases and J by 5 bases, leaving 11 bases between them. The CDR3 runs 14 residues. Germline V gene lookup returns CDR1 SGHNT and CDR2 YYREEE (reference sequence). CDR3 in DNA: TGTGCCAGCAGCTTTGTGGCTCAAAACAATGAGCAGTTCTTC. Its protein is CASSFVAQNNEQFF.